The 20 T cell receptor beta chains in this list originate from one sample, sequenced in a study of blood T cell repertoires in COVID-19. TCRdb keeps only in-frame clones here, not all; method: immunoSEQ multiplex PCR. Found here are over 150,000 clones, about 93% of them singletons; the top ten hold around 0.8%. Sequencing was done on a sample of peripheral blood. All receptors come from a man aged 30 to 39 with COVID-19, enrolled during active disease.

The chain employs TRBV14 and TRBJ1-1, with TRBD1 identical over 7 bases. Per the germline V gene, CDR1 is SGHDN and CDR2 is FVKESK. The CDR3 is 19 amino acids. J gave up 0 bases and V 2 bases, and 15 bases lay outside the gene matches. Here the CDR3 DNA reads TGTGCCAGCAGCCAAAGCGCAGGGGGTCTTAGTCGGATGAACACTGAAGCTTTCTTT. It encodes CASSQSAGGLSRMNTEAFF.

A single count supports this clone. This chain connects TRBV19 to TRBJ1-5; D is possibly TRBD1 (5 bases). This CDR3 has 16 amino acids. Germline assignment: CDR1 LNHDA and CDR2 SQIVND (reference sequence). Trimming stripped 7 bases from V and 0 bases from J, with 16 bases between. CDR3 nucleotides: TGTGCCAGTAACGCAGGGCCGGGGGATAGCAATCAGCCCCAGCATTTT. Its protein is CASNAGPGDSNQPQHF.

The DNA of the CDR3 is TGTGCCAGCAGCTCCGCAGGGGGCGTCACCGGGGAGCTGTTTTTT. The encoded protein is CASSSAGGVTGELFF. The chain couples TRBV5-4 to TRBJ2-2; 8 positions match TRBD1. Trimming cost V 3 bases and J 4 bases; bases outside gene matches: 5. The CDR3 sequence is 15 residues long. Germline CDR1 is SGHNT and CDR2 is YYREEE (reference sequence). Full variable domain (remainder filled in from reference TRBV5-4 and TRBJ2-2): ETGVTQSPTHLIKTRGQQVTLRCSSQSGHNTVSWYQQALGQGPQFIFQYYREEENGRGNFPPRFSGLQFPNYSSELNVNALELDDSALYLCASSSAGGVTGELFFGEGSRLTVL.

J is TRBJ1-6 and V is TRBV5-1; 7 nucleotides agree with TRBD1. CDR1 is SGHRS, CDR2 YFSETQ, per germline. The CDR3 consists of 18 residues. The trim removed 5 bases at V and 5 bases at J, leaving 16 bases unmatched. This CDR3 is CASSLHGQENLNNSPLHF. The DNA of the CDR3 is TGCGCCAGCAGTTTACACGGACAGGAAAACTTGAATAATTCACCCCTCCACTTT.

This rearrangement joins TRBV7-9 to TRBJ1-6; D remains ambiguous. The CDR3 covers 16 residues. CDR1 is SEHNR, CDR2 FQNEAQ, per germline (reference sequence). V was pared by 1 base and J by 7 bases, with 14 bases between. The DNA for the CDR3 is TGTGCCAGCAGCTTAGGCTCTCTAGCGAGGAATTCACCCCTCCACTTT. This translates into CASSLGSLARNSPLHF.

The J gene is TRBJ2-5, the V gene TRBV7-2; D is unresolved. The CDR3 totals 12 residues. CDR1 is SGHTA, CDR2 FQGNSA, per germline. Between the trimmed V and J ends, which lost 5 bases and 4 bases, there was a span of 8 bases. In nucleotides, the CDR3 is TGTGCCAGCAGCCAAGCCGGAGAGACCCAGTACTTC. Its protein is CASSQAGETQYF.

The genes are TRBV14 and TRBJ2-3; D is possibly TRBD2 (7 bases). This CDR3 spans 14 amino acids. The germline V gene encodes CDR1 SGHDN and CDR2 FVKESK. Trimming shortened V by 6 bases and J by 0 bases, and 10 bases separated the two germline ends. CDR3 sequence reads: CASRQGGSTDTQYF. CDR3 DNA: TGTGCCAGCAGACAGGGAGGGAGCACAGATACGCAGTATTTT.

The chain has TRBV5-1 and TRBJ1-1; perhaps TRBD1 as D (5 bases). The CDR3 length is 16 residues. The V gene lost 3 bases and the J gene lost 5 bases, with 20 bases spanning the gap. Germline assignment: CDR1 SGHRS and CDR2 YFSETQ. This CDR3 reads CASSSLTGGGRTEAFF. The CDR3 nucleotides are TGCGCCAGCAGCTCCCTGACTGGGGGGGGGAGGACTGAAGCTTTCTTT.

The genes are TRBV5-4 and TRBJ1-1; unclear D gene. CDR1 SGHNT and CDR2 YYREEE come from the germline V gene (reference sequence). This CDR3 comprises 11 residues. Trimming removed 5 bases from V and 11 bases from J, with 13 bases in between. CDR3 nucleotides: TGTGCCAGCAGTTCCCTTTCGGGGGCTTTCTTT. Amino acid sequence: CASSSLSGAFF.

This clone was found a few times. The CDR3 here is CASSYSVPPRYGYTF. The CDR3 nucleotides read TGTGCCAGCAGTTACTCGGTCCCCCCTCGGTATGGCTACACCTTC. The V and J genes are TRBV6-5 and TRBJ1-2; D call uncertain. V lost 0 bases and J lost 5, with 13 bases in between. Germline-derived CDR1 and CDR2 are MNHEY and SVGAGI. The CDR3 sequence is 15 residues long.

CDR3 in amino acids: CASSRDSYSNQPQHF. The CDR3 DNA follows: TGTGCCAGCAGCCGGGACAGTTATAGCAATCAGCCCCAGCATTTT. The chain joins TRBV6-5 to TRBJ1-5; 7 bases are a match to TRBD1. The CDR3 contains 15 residues. The V segment lost 6 bases and the J segment 0 bases; nucleotides outside the gene matches: 5. CDR1 is MNHEY and CDR2 is SVGAGI in the germline V gene.

This clone is a singleton in its sample. V and J are TRBV7-9 and TRBJ2-7; tentative D call: TRBD2 (6 bases). Germline V gives CDR1 SEHNR, CDR2 FQNEAQ (reference sequence). The length of the CDR3 is 15 residues. Trimming removed 1 base from V and 1 base from J, with 11 bases in between. This chain's CDR3 is CASSLVQAGSYEQYF. CDR3 nucleotides: TGTGCCAGCAGCTTAGTGCAGGCGGGGTCCTACGAGCAGTACTTC.

This chain uses TRBV10-3 with TRBJ1-1; D uncertain. CDR1 and CDR2 (germline): ENHRY, SYGVKD. This CDR3 spans 14 amino acids. The V end lost 7 bases, the J end lost 4 bases, and 16 bases lay between the germline ends. The CDR3 nucleotides read TGTGCCATCAATGACCCAACCGGGGTCACTGAAGCTTTCTTT. This encodes CAINDPTGVTEAFF.

The V gene is TRBV5-1, the J gene TRBJ2-1; D possibly corresponds to TRBD1 (6 bases). Germline V gene sequence: CDR1 SGHRS, CDR2 YFSETQ. V was pared by 1 base and J by 5 bases, with 7 bases between. The CDR3 covers 13 residues. CDR3 coding DNA: TGCGCCAGCAGCTTGACAGGGAACAATGAGCAGTTCTTC. It codes for CASSLTGNNEQFF.

This chain links TRBV27 with TRBJ1-6; D ambiguous. Per germline, CDR1 MNHEY and CDR2 SMNVEV (reference sequence). This CDR3 has 16 residues. The V end lost 3 bases, the J end lost 2 bases, and 11 bases lay between the germline ends. CDR3 region: CASSFAGFPYNSPLHF. CDR3 DNA sequence: TGTGCCAGCAGTTTCGCCGGGTTCCCCTATAATTCACCCCTCCACTTT.

This sequence joins TRBV27 and TRBJ1-6; 10 bases are a match to TRBD1. Losses at the gene ends were 2 bases for V and 2 bases for J; bases not matched to a gene: 3. CDR1 is MNHEY, CDR2 SMNVEV, per germline (reference sequence). This CDR3 spans 17 amino acids. The CDR3 nucleotides are TGTGCCAGCAGTTTAGGACAGGGGGGGACCTATAATTCACCCCTCCACTTT. Translation: CASSLGQGGTYNSPLHF.

V gene TRBV14 combines with J gene TRBJ1-1; 7 bases agree with TRBD1. The CDR3 totals 13 residues. V was pared by 5 bases and J by 4 bases, with 4 bases of the junction left unmatched. The germline CDR1 and CDR2 sequences are SGHDN and FVKESK. The CDR3 DNA is TGTGCCAGCAGCGCCTCAGGGGGCACTGAAGCTTTCTTT. It yields the protein CASSASGGTEAFF.

This clone has just a few counts. The CDR3 region is CASSVRLAGMNTGELFF. The CDR3 nucleotides read TGTGCCAGCAGCGTCAGACTAGCGGGAATGAACACCGGGGAGCTGTTTTTT. V is TRBV9 and J is TRBJ2-2, with 11 bases identical to TRBD2. The CDR3 consists of 17 residues. The J segment lost 1 base and the V segment lost 2 bases, leaving 4 bases of the junction unmatched. Germline lookup yields CDR1 SGDLS and CDR2 YYNGEE. Supplemented by reference TRBV9 and TRBJ2-2, the full variable domain reads DSGVTQTPKHLITATGQRVTLRCSPRSGDLSVYWYQQSLDQGLQFLIQYYNGEERAKGNILERFSAQQFPDLHSELNLSSLELGDSALYFCASSVRLAGMNTGELFFGEGSRLTVL.

CDR3 protein: CASSQQMTNEKLFF. The CDR3 DNA follows: TGTGCCAGCAGCCAACAGATGACTAATGAAAAACTGTTTTTT. The chain has TRBV7-9 and TRBJ1-4; D ambiguous. Germline assignment: CDR1 SEHNR and CDR2 FQNEAQ (reference sequence). The ends were cut back, 5 bases at V and 2 bases at J, with 9 bases in the middle. The CDR3 consists of 14 residues.

J is TRBJ2-3 and V is TRBV24-1, with 10 bases fitting TRBD2. Per germline, CDR1 KGHDR and CDR2 SFDVKD. J gave up 4 bases and V 2 bases, and 2 bases lay outside the gene matches. The CDR3 sequence is 15 residues long. The CDR3 sequence is CATSDSAGGPDTQYF. The CDR3 DNA follows: TGTGCCACCAGTGATTCAGCGGGGGGGCCAGATACGCAGTATTTT.